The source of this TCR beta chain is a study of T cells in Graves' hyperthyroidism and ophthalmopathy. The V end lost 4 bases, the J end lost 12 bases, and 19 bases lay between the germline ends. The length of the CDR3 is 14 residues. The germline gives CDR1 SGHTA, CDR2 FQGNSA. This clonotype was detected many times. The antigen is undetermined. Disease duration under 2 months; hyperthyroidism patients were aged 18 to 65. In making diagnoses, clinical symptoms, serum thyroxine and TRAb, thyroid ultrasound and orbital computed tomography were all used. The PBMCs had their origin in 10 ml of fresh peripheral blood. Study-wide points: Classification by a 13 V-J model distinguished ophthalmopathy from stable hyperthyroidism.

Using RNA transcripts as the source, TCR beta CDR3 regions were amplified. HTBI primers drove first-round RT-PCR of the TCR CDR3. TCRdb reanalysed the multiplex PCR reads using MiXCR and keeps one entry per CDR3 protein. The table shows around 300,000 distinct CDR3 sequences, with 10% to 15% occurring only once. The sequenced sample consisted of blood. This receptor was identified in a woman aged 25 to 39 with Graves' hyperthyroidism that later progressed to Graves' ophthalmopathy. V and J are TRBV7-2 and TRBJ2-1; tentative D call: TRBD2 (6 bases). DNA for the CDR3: TGTGCCAGCAGCTATAGCGGTACGGCTCTAAGGCAGTTCTTC. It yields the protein CASSYSGTALRQFF.